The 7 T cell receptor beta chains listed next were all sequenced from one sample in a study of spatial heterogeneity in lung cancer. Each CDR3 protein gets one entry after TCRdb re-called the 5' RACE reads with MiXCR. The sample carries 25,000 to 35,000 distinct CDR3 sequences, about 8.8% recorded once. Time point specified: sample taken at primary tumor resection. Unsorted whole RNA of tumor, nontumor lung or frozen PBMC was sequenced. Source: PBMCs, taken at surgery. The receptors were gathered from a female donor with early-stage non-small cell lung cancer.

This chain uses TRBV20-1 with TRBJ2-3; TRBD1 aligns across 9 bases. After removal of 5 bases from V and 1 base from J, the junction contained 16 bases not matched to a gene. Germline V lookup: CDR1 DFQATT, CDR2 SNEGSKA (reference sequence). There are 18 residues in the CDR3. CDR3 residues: CSAQPPPDRGGGTDTQYF. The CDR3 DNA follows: TGCAGTGCTCAGCCCCCGCCGGACAGGGGAGGGGGCACAGATACGCAGTATTTT.

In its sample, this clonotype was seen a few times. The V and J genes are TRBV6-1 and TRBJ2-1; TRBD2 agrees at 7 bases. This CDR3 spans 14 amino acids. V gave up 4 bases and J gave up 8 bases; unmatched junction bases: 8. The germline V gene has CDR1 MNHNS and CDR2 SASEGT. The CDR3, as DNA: TGTGCCAGCAGTGCAGGACTAGGTACCGATGAGCAGTTCTTC. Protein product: CASSAGLGTDEQFF.

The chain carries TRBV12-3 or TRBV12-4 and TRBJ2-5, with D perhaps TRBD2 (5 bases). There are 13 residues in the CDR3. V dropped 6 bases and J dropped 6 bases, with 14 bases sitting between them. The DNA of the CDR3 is TGTGCCAGCAGCTCATGCCCTAGCCAGACCCAGTACTTC. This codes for CASSSCPSQTQYF.

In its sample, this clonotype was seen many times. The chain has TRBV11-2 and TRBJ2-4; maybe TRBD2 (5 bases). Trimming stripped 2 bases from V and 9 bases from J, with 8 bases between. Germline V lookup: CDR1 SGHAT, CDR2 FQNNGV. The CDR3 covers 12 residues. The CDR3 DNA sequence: TGTGCCAGCAGCTTAAGCCTAGCCATTCAGTACTTC. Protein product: CASSLSLAIQYF.

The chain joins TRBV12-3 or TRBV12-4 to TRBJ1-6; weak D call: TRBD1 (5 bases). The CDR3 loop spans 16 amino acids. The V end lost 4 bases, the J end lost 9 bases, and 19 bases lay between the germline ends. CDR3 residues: CASSSQDIGSSSPLHF. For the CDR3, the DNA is TGTGCCAGCAGTTCACAGGACATCGGCTCAAGTTCACCCCTCCACTTT.

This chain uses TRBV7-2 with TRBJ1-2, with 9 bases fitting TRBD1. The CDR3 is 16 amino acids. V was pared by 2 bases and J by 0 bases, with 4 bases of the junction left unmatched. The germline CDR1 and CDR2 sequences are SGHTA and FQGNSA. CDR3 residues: CASSLMGTGPNYGYTF. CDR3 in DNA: TGTGCCAGCAGCTTAATGGGGACAGGGCCTAACTATGGCTACACCTTC.

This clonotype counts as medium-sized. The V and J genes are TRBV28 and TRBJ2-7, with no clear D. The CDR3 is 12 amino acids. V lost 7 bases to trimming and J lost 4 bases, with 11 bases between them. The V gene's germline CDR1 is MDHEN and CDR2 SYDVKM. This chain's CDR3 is CASTPDGYEQYF. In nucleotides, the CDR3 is TGTGCCAGCACCCCCGACGGGTACGAGCAGTACTTC.